The rows below give T cell receptor beta chains drawn from one sample of a study of shared clonotypes between healthy human individuals. Here immunoSEQ multiplex PCR was the method, and the copy in TCRdb shows in-frame clones only, minus some. Of a few hundred thousand clones listed, roughly 91% were seen once; the top ten hold around 15%. Sequencing input: memory CD8+ T cells sorted from blood. These receptors were taken from a man aged 18 to 29 in good health. Both conserved end residues are part of each CDR3. Fields, in order: V gene, J gene, CDR3 protein.

v_call: TRBV7-8
j_call: TRBJ2-3
cdr3_aa: CASSLALIGGLGDTQYF

v_call: TRBV11-2
j_call: TRBJ2-2
cdr3_aa: CASSDRGSGGELFF

v_call: TRBV4-1
j_call: TRBJ1-5
cdr3_aa: CASSQDWLYSNQPQHF

v_call: TRBV2
j_call: TRBJ1-2
cdr3_aa: CASLLSGTLGYGYTF

v_call: TRBV5-5
j_call: TRBJ1-2
cdr3_aa: CASRPDRAPYGYTF

v_call: TRBV7-2
j_call: TRBJ1-1
cdr3_aa: CASSYMNTEAFF

v_call: TRBV5-5
j_call: TRBJ2-3
cdr3_aa: CASSLLKDTQYF

v_call: TRBV7-8
j_call: TRBJ2-1
cdr3_aa: CASSLYSASGVSEQFF

v_call: TRBV28
j_call: TRBJ2-7
cdr3_aa: CASSFSGGAYEQYF

v_call: TRBV30
j_call: TRBJ2-2
cdr3_aa: CAWSVRQGELFF

v_call: TRBV30
j_call: TRBJ2-7
cdr3_aa: CAWSGSRYEQYF

v_call: TRBV28
j_call: TRBJ2-7
cdr3_aa: CASSLSGTQSYEQYF

v_call: TRBV7-9
j_call: TRBJ2-2
cdr3_aa: CASSSEDGNTGELFF

v_call: TRBV10-1
j_call: TRBJ2-5
cdr3_aa: CASSSTRLAGEPPETQYF

v_call: TRBV7-9
j_call: TRBJ1-2
cdr3_aa: CASSATGGDGYTF

v_call: TRBV7-3
j_call: TRBJ2-1
cdr3_aa: CASSPLANSYNEQFF

v_call: TRBV7-9
j_call: TRBJ2-5
cdr3_aa: CASSPRLWETFQETQYF

v_call: TRBV5-1
j_call: TRBJ2-7
cdr3_aa: CASKPGQGISEQYF

v_call: TRBV11-2
j_call: TRBJ1-6
cdr3_aa: CASSSTGPSSPLHF

v_call: TRBV4-1
j_call: TRBJ2-7
cdr3_aa: CASSQDSGSSYEQYF

v_call: TRBV9
j_call: TRBJ1-6
cdr3_aa: CASSVGVGFSPLHF

v_call: TRBV28
j_call: TRBJ2-3
cdr3_aa: CASTIAGGPADTQYF

v_call: TRBV5-6
j_call: TRBJ1-2
cdr3_aa: CASSGQGQYGYTF